This T cell receptor (beta chain) was obtained from a study of cytotoxic CD8 clonotypes in ibrutinib-treated CLL. Study outcomes and limitations: Sampling times differed between sustained-remission and progressing patients.

From germline, CDR1 is SGHVS and CDR2 FQNEAQ. The CDR3 extends over 16 amino acids. The germline V and J ends were trimmed by 5 bases and 2 bases, with 15 bases remaining between them. This clone was counted a single time. Its antigen is as yet unknown. Sequencing was performed with immunoSEQ multiplex PCR; in TCRdb, only in-frame clones are kept and a portion is missing. The table records some 15,000 clones, almost 65% of them present only once. Source: PBMCs, taken before ibrutinib treatment. The sequence derives from a human donor with chronic lymphocytic leukemia. The chain has TRBV7-8 and TRBJ1-4, with D perhaps TRBD1 (6 bases). The CDR3 spells CASSILGGGTNEKLFF. CDR3 coding DNA: TGTGCCAGCAGCATCCTAGGGGGGGGGACTAATGAAAAACTGTTTTTT.